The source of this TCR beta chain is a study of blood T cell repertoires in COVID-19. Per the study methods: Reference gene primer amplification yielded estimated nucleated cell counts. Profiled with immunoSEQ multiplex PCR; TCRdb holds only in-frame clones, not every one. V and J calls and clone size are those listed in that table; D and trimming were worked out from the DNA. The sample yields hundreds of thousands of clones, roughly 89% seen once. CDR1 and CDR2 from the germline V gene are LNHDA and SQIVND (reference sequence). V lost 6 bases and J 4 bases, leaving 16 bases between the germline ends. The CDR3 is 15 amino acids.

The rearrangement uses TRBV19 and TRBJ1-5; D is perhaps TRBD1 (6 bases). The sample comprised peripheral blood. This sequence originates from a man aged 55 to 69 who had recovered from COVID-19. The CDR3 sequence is CASRNRVAGNQPQHF. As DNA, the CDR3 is TGTGCCAGTAGAAACAGGGTAGCTGGTAATCAGCCCCAGCATTTT.